This is a list of T cell receptor beta chains from one sample in a study of blood T cell repertoires in COVID-19. Some clones are missing from TCRdb's copy, which holds only in-frame ones; the method was immunoSEQ multiplex PCR. This repertoire shows 250,000 or so clones, more than 70% found once; its top ten account for about 0.99%. Sequencing input: peripheral blood. The receptor source for this set is a woman in her thirties or forties who had recovered from COVID-19. The CDR3 runs from the conserved cysteine through the conserved F or W. Each record gives: J gene, D gene, CDR3 length, V gene, clone size, CDR3 protein, CDR3 DNA. A D gene is named only where the DNA matches it firmly. The size of a clone is reported for some rows only, either as once, few or many, or as a class for expanded clones.

TRBJ1-3	-	14	TRBV19	once	CASSIVVGGNTIYF	TGTGCCAGTAGTATAGTGGTCGGGGGAAACACCATATATTTT
TRBJ1-5	-	15	TRBV24-1	-	CATSDPTGPNQPQHF	TGTGCCACCAGTGATCCGACAGGCCCCAATCAGCCCCAGCATTTT
TRBJ1-2	-	14	TRBV29-1	-	CSVEDRAGADGYTF	TGCAGCGTTGAAGATCGGGCGGGGGCCGATGGCTACACCTTC
TRBJ1-5	TRBD1	15	TRBV3-1/TRBV3-2	few	CASSPDRGFGQPQHF	TGTGCCAGCAGCCCCGACAGGGGGTTTGGTCAGCCCCAGCATTTT
TRBJ2-1	-	11	TRBV29-1	-	CSRLGGNEQFF	TGCAGCCGGCTCGGGGGCAATGAGCAGTTCTTC
TRBJ1-5	-	14	TRBV6-5	-	CASSYDKVGQPQHF	TGTGCCAGCAGTTACGACAAGGTCGGTCAGCCCCAGCATTTT
TRBJ1-2	-	14	TRBV6-5	-	CASSRGGANYGYTF	TGTGCCAGCAGTAGGGGGGGCGCGAACTATGGCTACACCTTC
TRBJ2-7	TRBD1	16	TRBV24-1	-	CATSGVGTGASYEQYF	TGTGCCACCAGTGGCGTCGGGACAGGGGCCTCCTACGAGCAGTACTTC
TRBJ2-1	TRBD2	15	TRBV28	-	CASSLGGSGYNEQFF	TGTGCCAGCAGCCTGGGGGGTAGCGGGTACAATGAGCAGTTCTTC
TRBJ2-7	TRBD1	16	TRBV27	-	CASSLLGTGWAYEQYF	TGTGCCAGCAGTTTACTGGGGACAGGGTGGGCCTACGAGCAGTACTTC
TRBJ2-7	TRBD1	15	TRBV9	-	CASSGRGDRHYEQYF	TGTGCCAGCAGCGGTAGAGGGGACAGACACTACGAGCAGTACTTC
TRBJ2-7	-	13	TRBV19	-	CATQGLTSYEQYF	TGTGCCACCCAGGGTTTAACGTCGTACGAGCAGTACTTC
TRBJ1-3	TRBD1	15	TRBV11-3	-	CASSPGQGPGNTIYF	TGTGCCAGCAGCCCGGGACAGGGCCCGGGAAACACCATATATTTT
TRBJ1-6	-	16	TRBV5-4	-	CASSLSVPGPDSPLHF	TGTGCCAGCAGCTTGTCTGTGCCAGGTCCGGATTCACCCCTCCACTTT
TRBJ2-5	TRBD2	12	TRBV29-1	-	CSVEASGETQYF	TGCAGCGTTGAGGCTAGCGGGGAGACCCAGTACTTC
TRBJ2-2	-	12	TRBV24-1	-	CATRGSTGELFF	TGTGCCACCCGGGGTAGCACCGGGGAGCTGTTTTTT
TRBJ2-7	-	13	TRBV19	-	CASSISHSYEQYF	TGTGCCAGTAGTATATCCCACTCCTACGAGCAGTACTTC